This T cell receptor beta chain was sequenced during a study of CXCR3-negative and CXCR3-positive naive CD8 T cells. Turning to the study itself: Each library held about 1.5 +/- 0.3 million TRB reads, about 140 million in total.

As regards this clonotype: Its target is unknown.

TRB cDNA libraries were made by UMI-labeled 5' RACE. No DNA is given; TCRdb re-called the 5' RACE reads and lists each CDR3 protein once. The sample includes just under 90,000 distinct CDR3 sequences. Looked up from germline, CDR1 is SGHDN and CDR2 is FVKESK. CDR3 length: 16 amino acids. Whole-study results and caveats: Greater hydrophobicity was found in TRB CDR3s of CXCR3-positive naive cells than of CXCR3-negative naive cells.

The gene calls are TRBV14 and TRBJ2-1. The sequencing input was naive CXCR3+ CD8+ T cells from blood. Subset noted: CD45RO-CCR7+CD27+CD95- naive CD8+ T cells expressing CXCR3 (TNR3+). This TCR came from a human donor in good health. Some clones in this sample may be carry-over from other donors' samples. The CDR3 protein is CASSLEHSSAYNEQFF.